The clone carrying this T cell receptor beta chain was picked up a small number of times. Its antigen remains unknown. A second PCR, run for roughly 7 to 11 cycles, used a sample-barcoded 5' primer plus a J-beta primer mix. TCRdb analysed the 5' RACE reads with MiXCR anew, one entry per CDR3 protein. The sample carries just over 1 million distinct CDR3 sequences, 35% to 50% recorded once. Investigators took 8 to 10 milliliters of peripheral blood from every donor. Every sample gave at least 6 micrograms of total RNA when it was extracted. This sample was taken from a study of blood T cells in healthy people across ages. Findings and limits, study-wide: In long-lived donors, naive CD4+ cell counts and diversity exceeded those of aged donors.

Germline trimming cut 4 bases from V and 3 bases from J; bases unmatched to any gene: 5. CDR3 length: 16 amino acids. The germline CDR1 and CDR2 sequences are MDHEN and SYDVKM. This chain connects TRBV28 to TRBJ2-6; TRBD1 agrees at 8 bases. The sequence derives from a woman aged 55-75 years in good health. The sequenced material came from blood. CDR3 nucleotides: TGTGCCAGCAGTTATCAGGGGGCGCGTGGGGCCAACGTCCTGACTTTC. This codes for CASSYQGARGANVLTF. Full variable domain (remainder filled in from reference TRBV28 and TRBJ2-6): DVKVTQSSRYLVKRTGEKVFLECVQDMDHENMFWYRQDPGLGLRLIYFSYDVKMKEKGDIPEGYSVSREKKERFSLILESASTNQTSMYLCASSYQGARGANVLTFGAGSRLTVL.